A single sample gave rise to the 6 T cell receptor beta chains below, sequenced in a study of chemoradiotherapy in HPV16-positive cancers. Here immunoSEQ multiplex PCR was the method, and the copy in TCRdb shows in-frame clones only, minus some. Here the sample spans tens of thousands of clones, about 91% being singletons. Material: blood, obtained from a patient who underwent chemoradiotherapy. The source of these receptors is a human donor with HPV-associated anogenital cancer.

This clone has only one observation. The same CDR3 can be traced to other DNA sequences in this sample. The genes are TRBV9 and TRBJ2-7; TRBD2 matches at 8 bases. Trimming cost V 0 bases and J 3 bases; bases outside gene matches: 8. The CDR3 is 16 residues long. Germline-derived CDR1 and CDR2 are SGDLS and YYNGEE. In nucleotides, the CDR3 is TGTGCCAGCAGCGTAGGATCTCGGGGGGGGCGCTACGAGCAGTACTTC. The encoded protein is CASSVGSRGGRYEQYF.

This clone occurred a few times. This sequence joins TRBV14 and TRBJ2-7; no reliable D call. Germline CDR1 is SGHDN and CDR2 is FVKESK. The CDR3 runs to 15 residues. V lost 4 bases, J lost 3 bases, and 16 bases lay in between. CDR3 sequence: CASSPPGGQVYEQYF. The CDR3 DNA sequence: TGTGCCAGCAGCCCGCCCGGTGGGCAGGTCTACGAGCAGTACTTC.

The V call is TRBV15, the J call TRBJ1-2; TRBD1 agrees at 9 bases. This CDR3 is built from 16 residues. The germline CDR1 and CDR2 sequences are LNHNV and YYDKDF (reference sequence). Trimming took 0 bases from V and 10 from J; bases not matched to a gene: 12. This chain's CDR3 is CATSRDLDTGGRVYTF. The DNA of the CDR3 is TGTGCCACCAGCAGAGACCTAGATACAGGGGGCCGTGTCTACACCTTC.

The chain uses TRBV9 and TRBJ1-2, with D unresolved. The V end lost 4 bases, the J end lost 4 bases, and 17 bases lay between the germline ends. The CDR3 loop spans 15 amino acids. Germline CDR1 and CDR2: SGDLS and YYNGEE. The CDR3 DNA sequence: TGTGCCAGCAGCCCGGGCCCAGCGGCCCTCTATGGCTACACCTTC. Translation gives CASSPGPAALYGYTF.

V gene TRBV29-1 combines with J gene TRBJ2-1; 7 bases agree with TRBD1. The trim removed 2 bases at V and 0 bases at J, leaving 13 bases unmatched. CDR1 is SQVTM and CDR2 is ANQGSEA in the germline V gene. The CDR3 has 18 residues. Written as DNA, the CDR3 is TGCAGCGTTGAAAATCCGATAGGGACAGCTCTCTCCTACAATGAGCAGTTCTTC. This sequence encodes CSVENPIGTALSYNEQFF.

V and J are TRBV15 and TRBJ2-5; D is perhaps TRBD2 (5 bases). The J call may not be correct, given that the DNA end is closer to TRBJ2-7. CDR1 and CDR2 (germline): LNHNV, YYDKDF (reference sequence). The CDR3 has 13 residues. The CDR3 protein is CATSPGYVDEQYF. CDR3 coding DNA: TGTGCCACCAGTCCGGGATACGTCGACGAGCAGTACTTC.